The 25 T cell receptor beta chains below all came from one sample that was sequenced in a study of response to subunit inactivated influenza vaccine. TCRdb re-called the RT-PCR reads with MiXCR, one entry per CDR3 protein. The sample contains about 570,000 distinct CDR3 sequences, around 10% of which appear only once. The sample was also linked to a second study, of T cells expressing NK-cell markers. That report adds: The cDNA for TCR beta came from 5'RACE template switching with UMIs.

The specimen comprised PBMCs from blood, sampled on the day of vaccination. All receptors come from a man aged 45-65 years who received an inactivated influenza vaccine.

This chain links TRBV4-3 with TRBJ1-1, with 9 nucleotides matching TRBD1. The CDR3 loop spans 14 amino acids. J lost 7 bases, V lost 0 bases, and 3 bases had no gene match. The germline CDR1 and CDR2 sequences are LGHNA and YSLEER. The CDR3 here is CASSQEQGAIEAFF. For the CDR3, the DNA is TGCGCCAGCAGCCAAGAACAGGGGGCTATTGAAGCTTTCTTT.

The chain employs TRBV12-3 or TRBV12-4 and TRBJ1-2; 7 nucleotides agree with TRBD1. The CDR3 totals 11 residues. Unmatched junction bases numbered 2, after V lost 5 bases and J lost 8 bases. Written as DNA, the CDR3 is TGTGCCAGCAGTCAGGGGGGAGGCTACACCTTC. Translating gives CASSQGGGYTF.

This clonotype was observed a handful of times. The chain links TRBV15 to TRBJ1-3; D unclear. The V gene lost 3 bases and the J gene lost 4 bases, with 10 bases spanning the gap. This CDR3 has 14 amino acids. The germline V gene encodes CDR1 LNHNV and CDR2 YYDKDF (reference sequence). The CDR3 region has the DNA TGTGCCACCAGCAGGGGATTAAACGGAAACACCATATATTTT. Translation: CATSRGLNGNTIYF.

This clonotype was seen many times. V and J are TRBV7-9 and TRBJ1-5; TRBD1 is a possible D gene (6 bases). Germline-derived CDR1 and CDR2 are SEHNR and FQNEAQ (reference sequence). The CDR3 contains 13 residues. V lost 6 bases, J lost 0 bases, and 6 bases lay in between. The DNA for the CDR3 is TGTGCCAGCAGGGGGGCTAGCAATCAGCCCCAGCATTTT. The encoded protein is CASRGASNQPQHF.

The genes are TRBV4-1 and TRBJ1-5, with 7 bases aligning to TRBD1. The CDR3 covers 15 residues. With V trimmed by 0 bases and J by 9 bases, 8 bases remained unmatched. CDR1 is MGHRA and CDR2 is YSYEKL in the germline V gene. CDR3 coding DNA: TGCGCCAGCAGCCAAGAAGAGGGACAGTCCCTGCCCCAGCATTTT. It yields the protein CASSQEEGQSLPQHF.

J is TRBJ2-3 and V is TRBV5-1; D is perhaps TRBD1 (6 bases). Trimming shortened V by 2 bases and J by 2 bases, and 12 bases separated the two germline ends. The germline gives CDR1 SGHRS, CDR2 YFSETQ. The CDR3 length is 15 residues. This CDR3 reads CASSFNTGFTDTQYF. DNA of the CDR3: TGCGCCAGCAGCTTCAACACAGGGTTCACAGATACGCAGTATTTT.

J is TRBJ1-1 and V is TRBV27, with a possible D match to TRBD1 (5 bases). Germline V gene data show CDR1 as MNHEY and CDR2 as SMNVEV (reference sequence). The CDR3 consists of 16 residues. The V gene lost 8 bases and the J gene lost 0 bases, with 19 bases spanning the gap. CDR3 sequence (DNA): TGTGCCAGCTCACTAGGGGTCCGGGCCATGAACACTGAAGCTTTCTTT. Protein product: CASSLGVRAMNTEAFF.

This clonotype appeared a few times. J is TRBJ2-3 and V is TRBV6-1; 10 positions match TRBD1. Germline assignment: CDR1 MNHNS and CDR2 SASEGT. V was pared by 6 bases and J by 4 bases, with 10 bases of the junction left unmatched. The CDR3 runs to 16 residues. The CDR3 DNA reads TGTGCCAGCAGCCTCATGCCGGGACAGGGGCCAGATACGCAGTATTTT. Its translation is CASSLMPGQGPDTQYF.

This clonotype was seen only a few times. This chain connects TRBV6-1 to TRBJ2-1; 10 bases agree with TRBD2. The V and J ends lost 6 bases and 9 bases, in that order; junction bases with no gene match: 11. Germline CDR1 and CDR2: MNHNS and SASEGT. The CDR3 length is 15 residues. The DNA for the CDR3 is TGTGCCAGCAGCCTTCTAGCGGGAGTTTCGGGTGAGCAGTTCTTC. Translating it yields CASSLLAGVSGEQFF.

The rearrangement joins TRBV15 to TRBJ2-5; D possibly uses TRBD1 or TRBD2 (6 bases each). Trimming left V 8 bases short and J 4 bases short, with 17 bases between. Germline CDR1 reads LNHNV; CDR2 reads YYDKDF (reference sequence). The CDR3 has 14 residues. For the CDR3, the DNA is TGTGCCACCCGAGTAAGGGGGGATTCAGAGACCCAGTACTTC. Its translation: CATRVRGDSETQYF.

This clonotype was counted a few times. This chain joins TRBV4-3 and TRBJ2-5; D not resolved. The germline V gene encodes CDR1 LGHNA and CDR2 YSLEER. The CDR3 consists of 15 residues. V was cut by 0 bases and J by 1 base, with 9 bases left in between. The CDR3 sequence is CASSQDLRAQETQYF. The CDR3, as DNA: TGCGCCAGCAGCCAAGATCTCCGGGCCCAAGAGACCCAGTACTTC.

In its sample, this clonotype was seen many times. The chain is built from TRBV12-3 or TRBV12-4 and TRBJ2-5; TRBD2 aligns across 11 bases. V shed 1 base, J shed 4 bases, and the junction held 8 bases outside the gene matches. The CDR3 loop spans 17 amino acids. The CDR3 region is CASSLGLAGGFGETQYF. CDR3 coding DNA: TGTGCCAGCAGTTTAGGGCTAGCGGGAGGTTTTGGAGAGACCCAGTACTTC.

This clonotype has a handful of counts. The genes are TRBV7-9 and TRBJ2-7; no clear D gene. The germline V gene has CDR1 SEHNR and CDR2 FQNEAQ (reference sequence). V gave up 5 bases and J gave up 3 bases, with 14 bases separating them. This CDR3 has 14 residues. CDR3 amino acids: CASSLTTDSYEQYF. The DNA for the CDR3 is TGTGCCAGCAGCCTGACCACCGATAGCTACGAGCAGTACTTC.

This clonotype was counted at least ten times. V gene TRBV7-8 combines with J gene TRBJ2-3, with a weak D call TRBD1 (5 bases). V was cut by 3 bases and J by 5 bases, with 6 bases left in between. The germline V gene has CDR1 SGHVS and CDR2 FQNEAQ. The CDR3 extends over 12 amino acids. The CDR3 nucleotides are TGTGCCAGCAGCTTCGACAGAGATACGCAGTATTTT. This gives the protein CASSFDRDTQYF. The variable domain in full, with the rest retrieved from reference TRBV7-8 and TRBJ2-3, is GAGVSQSPRYKVAKRGQDVALRCDPISGHVSLFWYQQALGQGPEFLTYFQNEAQLDKSGLPSDRFFAERPEGSVSTLKIQRTQQEDSAVYLCASSFDRDTQYFGPGTRLTVL.

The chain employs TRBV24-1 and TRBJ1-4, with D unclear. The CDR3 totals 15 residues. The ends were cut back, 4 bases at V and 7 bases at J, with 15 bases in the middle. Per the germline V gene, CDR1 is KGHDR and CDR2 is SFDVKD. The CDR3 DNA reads TGTGCCACCAGTGAGCCGACGGTCCGTGGTGAAAAACTGTTTTTT. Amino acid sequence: CATSEPTVRGEKLFF.

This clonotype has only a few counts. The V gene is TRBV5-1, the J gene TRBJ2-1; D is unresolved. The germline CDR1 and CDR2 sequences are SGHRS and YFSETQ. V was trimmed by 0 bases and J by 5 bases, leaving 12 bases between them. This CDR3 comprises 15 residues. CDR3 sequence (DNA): TGCGCCAGCAGCTTGGGGGTAGTTCCCAACAATGAGCAGTTCTTC. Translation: CASSLGVVPNNEQFF.

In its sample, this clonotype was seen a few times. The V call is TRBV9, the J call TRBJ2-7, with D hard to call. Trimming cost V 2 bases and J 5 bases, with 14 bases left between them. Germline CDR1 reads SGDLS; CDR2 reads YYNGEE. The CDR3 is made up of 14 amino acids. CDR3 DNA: TGTGCCAGCAGCGTTGGTAAGGGAATCGACGAGCAGTACTTC. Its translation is CASSVGKGIDEQYF.

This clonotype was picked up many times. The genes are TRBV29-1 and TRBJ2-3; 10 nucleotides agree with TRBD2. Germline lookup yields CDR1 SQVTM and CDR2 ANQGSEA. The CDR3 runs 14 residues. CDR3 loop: CTTLSLAGADTQYF. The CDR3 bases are TGCACCACCCTAAGTCTAGCGGGAGCAGATACGCAGTATTTT.

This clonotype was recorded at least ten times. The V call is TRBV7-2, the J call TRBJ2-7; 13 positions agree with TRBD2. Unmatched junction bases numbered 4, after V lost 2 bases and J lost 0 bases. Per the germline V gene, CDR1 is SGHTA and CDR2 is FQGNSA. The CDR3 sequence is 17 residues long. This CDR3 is CASSLSRTSGSSYEQYF. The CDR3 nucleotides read TGTGCCAGCAGCTTAAGCCGGACTAGCGGGAGCTCCTACGAGCAGTACTTC.

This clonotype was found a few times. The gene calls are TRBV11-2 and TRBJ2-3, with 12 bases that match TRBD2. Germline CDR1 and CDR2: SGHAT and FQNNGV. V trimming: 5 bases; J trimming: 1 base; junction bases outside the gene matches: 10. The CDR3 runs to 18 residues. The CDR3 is CASSLTSGGGPGTDTQYF. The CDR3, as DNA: TGTGCCAGCAGCCTGACTAGCGGGGGAGGACCGGGCACAGATACGCAGTATTTT. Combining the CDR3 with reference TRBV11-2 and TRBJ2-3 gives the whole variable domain EAGVAQSPRYKIIEKRQSVAFWCNPISGHATLYWYQQILGQGPKLLIQFQNNGVVDDSQLPKDRFSAERLKGVDSTLKIQPAKLEDSAVYLCASSLTSGGGPGTDTQYFGPGTRLTVL.

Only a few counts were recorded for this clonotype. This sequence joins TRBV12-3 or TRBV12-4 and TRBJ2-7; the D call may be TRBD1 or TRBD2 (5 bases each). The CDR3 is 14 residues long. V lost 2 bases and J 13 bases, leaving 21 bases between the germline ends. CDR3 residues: CASSLLGTAKRGYF. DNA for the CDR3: TGTGCCAGCAGTTTATTAGGGACGGCCAAAAGGGGTTACTTC.

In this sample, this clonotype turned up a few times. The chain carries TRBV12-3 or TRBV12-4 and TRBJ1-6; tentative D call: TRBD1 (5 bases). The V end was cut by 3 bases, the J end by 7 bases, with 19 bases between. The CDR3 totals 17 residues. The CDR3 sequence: CASSLRVNRGVNSPLHF. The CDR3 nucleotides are TGTGCCAGCAGTTTGAGGGTCAATCGAGGGGTCAATTCACCCCTCCACTTT.

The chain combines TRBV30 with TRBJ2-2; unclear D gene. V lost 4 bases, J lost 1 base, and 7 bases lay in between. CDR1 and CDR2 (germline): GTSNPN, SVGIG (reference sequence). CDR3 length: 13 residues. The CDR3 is CAWTPGNTGELFF. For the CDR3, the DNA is TGTGCCTGGACCCCTGGGAACACCGGGGAGCTGTTTTTT.

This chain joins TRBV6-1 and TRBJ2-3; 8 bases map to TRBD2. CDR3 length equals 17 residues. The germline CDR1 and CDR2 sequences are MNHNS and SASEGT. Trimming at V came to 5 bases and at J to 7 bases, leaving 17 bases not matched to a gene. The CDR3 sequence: CASSPPFSGTAPNTQYF. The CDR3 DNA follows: TGTGCCAGCAGTCCGCCCTTTAGCGGGACCGCGCCAAATACGCAGTATTTT.

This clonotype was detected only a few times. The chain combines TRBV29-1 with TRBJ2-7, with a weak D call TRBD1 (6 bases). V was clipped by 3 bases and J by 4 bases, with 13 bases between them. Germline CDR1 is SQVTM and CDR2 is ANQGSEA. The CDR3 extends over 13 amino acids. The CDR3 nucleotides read TGCAGCGTTGAGGGGGTTGGACAGTACGAGCAGTACTTC. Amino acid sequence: CSVEGVGQYEQYF.